This T cell receptor beta chain was sequenced for a study of blood T cell repertoires in COVID-19. Patients from Seattle were sampled longitudinally, starting during active infection. TCRdb's table, derived via immunoSEQ multiplex PCR, lists solely in-frame clones and lacks some. The sample consists of a few hundred thousand clones, 90% of them appearing once. CDR3 length equals 13 residues. Trimming removed 4 bases from V and 6 bases from J, with 10 bases in between. Germline V gene lookup returns CDR1 SGDLS and CDR2 YYNGEE. The V call is TRBV9, the J call TRBJ2-2; D is possibly TRBD2 (7 bases). The sequenced sample consisted of peripheral blood. The clonotype was recovered from a woman aged 55-69 years with COVID-19, enrolled during active disease. The CDR3 here is CASSSGGPGELFF. CDR3 bases: TGTGCCAGCAGCTCCGGGGGGCCCGGGGAGCTGTTTTTT.